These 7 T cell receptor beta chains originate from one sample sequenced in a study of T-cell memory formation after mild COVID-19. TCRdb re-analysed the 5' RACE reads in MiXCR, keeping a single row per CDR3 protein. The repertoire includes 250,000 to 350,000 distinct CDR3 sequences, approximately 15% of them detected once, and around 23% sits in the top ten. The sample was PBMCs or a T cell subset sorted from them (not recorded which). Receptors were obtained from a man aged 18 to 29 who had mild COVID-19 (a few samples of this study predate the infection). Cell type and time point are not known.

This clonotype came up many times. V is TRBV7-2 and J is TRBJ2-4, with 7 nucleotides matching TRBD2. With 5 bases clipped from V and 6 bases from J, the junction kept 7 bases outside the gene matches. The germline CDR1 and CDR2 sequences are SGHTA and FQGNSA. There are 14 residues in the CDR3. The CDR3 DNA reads TGTGCCAGCAGCCCACAAACGGGGGGAAACATTCAGTACTTC. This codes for CASSPQTGGNIQYF.

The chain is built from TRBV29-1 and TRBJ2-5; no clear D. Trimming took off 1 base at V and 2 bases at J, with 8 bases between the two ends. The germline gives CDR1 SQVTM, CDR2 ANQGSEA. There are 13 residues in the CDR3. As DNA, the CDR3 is TGCAGCGTTGAAGCACGAACTCAAGAGACCCAGTACTTC. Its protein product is CSVEARTQETQYF.

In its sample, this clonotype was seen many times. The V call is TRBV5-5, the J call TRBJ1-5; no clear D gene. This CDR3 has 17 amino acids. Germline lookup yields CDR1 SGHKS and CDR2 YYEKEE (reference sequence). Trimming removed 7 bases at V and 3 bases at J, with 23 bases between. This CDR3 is CASPRNPGESNNQPQHF. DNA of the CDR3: TGTGCCAGCCCACGAAACCCAGGCGAATCAAACAATCAGCCCCAGCATTTT. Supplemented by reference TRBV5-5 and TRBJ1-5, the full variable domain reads DAGVTQSPTHLIKTRGQQVTLRCSPISGHKSVSWYQQVLGQGPQFIFQYYEKEERGRGNFPDRFSARQFPNYSSELNVNALLLGDSALYLCASPRNPGESNNQPQHFGDGTRLSIL.

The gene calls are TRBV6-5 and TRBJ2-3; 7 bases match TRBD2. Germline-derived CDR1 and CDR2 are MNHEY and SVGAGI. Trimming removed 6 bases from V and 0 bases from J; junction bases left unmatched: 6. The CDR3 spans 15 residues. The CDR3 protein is CASRPLAESTDTQYF. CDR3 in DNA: TGTGCCAGCAGGCCCCTAGCGGAAAGCACAGATACGCAGTATTTT.

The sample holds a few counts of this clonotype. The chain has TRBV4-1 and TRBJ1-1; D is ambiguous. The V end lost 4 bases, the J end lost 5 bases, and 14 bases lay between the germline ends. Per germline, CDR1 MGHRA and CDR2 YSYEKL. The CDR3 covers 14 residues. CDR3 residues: CASSLLRLQTEAFF. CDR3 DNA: TGCGCCAGCAGCCTCCTCCGTTTGCAGACTGAAGCTTTCTTT.

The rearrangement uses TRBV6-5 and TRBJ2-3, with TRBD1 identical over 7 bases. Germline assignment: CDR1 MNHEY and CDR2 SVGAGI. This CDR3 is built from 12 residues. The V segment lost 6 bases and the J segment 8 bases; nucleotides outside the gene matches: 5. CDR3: CASRPYRGTQYF. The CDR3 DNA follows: TGTGCCAGCAGGCCCTACAGGGGTACGCAGTATTTT.

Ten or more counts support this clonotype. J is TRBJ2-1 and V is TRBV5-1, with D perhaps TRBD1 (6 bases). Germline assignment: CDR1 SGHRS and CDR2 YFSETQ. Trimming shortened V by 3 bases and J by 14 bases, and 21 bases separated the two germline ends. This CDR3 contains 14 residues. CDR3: CASSSRTVASGEFF. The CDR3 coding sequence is TGCGCCAGCAGCTCCCGGACAGTCGCCTCCGGAGAGTTCTTC.